The T cell receptor (beta chain) under discussion was sequenced for a study of patients and donors after allogeneic stem cell transplantation. This clonotype was seen a handful of times. TCRdb re-called the RT-PCR reads through MiXCR, storing one row per CDR3 protein. The table shows tens of thousands of distinct CDR3 sequences, with 35% to 40% occurring only once. Germline-derived CDR1 and CDR2 are SEHNR and FQNEAQ (reference sequence). The CDR3 consists of 16 residues. Trimming removed 3 bases at V and 3 bases at J, with 14 bases between. The TCR was taken from a human donor who was either an allogeneic HSCT recipient or a stem cell or donor lymphocyte infusion donor (not recorded which). It is not recorded whose cells these are; they may come from a transplant donor. The chain recombines TRBV7-9 with TRBJ2-2; D unclear. Sequenced material: blood, either unsorted or a sorted T cell fraction (not recorded which). The CDR3 loop reads CASSLGIVSYTGELFF. The CDR3 bases are TGTGCCAGCAGCTTGGGTATCGTGTCTTACACCGGGGAGCTGTTTTTT.